The 21 T cell receptor beta chains presented below share a single source sample, sequenced in a study of T cell responses to AZD1222 COVID-19 vaccine. Assay: immunoSEQ multiplex PCR; the TCRdb copy retains only in-frame clones and omits some. The sample shows under 70,000 clones, 88% of them seen only once. Source: peripheral blood, taken on day 0 of AZD1222 vaccination. The source of these receptors is an adult in good health.

The gene calls are TRBV5-4 and TRBJ1-2; D might be TRBD1 (6 bases). This CDR3 contains 15 residues. V lost 0 bases and J 2 bases, leaving 11 bases between the germline ends. Germline V gene sequence: CDR1 SGHNT, CDR2 YYREEE (reference sequence). The CDR3: CASSLATGQNYGYTF. The CDR3 DNA reads as TGTGCCAGCAGCTTGGCCACAGGGCAAAACTATGGCTACACCTTC.

This chain uses TRBV5-1 with TRBJ2-2; possibly TRBD2 for D (5 bases). The CDR3 consists of 16 residues. Germline loops: CDR1 SGHRS, CDR2 YFSETQ. V was clipped by 0 bases and J by 5 bases, with 14 bases between them. Here the CDR3 reads CASSLGGVMRTGELFF. The CDR3 DNA sequence: TGCGCCAGCAGCTTGGGGGGAGTTATGCGGACCGGGGAGCTGTTTTTT.

The gene calls are TRBV29-1 and TRBJ2-1; TRBD2 matches at 13 bases. This CDR3 is built from 14 residues. Germline-derived CDR1 and CDR2 are SQVTM and ANQGSEA. Losses at the gene ends were 6 bases for V and 8 bases for J; bases not matched to a gene: 7. The DNA for the CDR3 is TGCAGCGTCGACGGACTAGCGGGAGTCGATGAGCAGTTCTTC. Its translation: CSVDGLAGVDEQFF.

This chain uses TRBV6-5 with TRBJ1-3; D is unresolved. The CDR3 runs 15 residues. The germline V gene has CDR1 MNHEY and CDR2 SVGAGI. V shed 6 bases and J shed 0 bases, with 12 bases lying between them. The CDR3 sequence: CASRTDRYSGNTIYF. DNA for the CDR3: TGTGCCAGCAGAACCGACCGATACTCTGGAAACACCATATATTTT.

The chain links TRBV7-8 to TRBJ2-5; possible D gene TRBD2, 5 bases. V lost 2 bases and J 5 bases, leaving 15 bases between the germline ends. The CDR3 spans 15 residues. Germline values: CDR1 SGHVS, CDR2 FQNEAQ. The CDR3 sequence: CASSLRLGNWETQYF. In DNA, the CDR3 is TGTGCCAGCAGCTTAAGACTCGGGAATTGGGAGACCCAGTACTTC.

A single count supports this clone. The V and J genes are TRBV2 and TRBJ1-3, with D unclear. V dropped 6 bases and J dropped 4 bases, with 13 bases sitting between them. This CDR3 spans 14 amino acids. Germline CDR1 is SNHLY and CDR2 is FYNNEI. The CDR3 sequence is CASRLQRWGNTIYF. The CDR3 DNA sequence: TGTGCCAGCAGGTTGCAAAGGTGGGGAAACACCATATATTTT.

In nucleotides, the CDR3 is TGCGCCAGCAGCTCCGGACAGGAATTGAACACTGAAGCTTTCTTT. It is translated as CASSSGQELNTEAFF. This sequence joins TRBV5-1 and TRBJ1-1, with 7 nucleotides matching TRBD1. This CDR3 contains 15 residues. Germline V gene sequence: CDR1 SGHRS, CDR2 YFSETQ. Trimming cost V 3 bases and J 0 bases; bases outside gene matches: 5.

V gene TRBV18 combines with J gene TRBJ2-5; 7 positions match TRBD1. The CDR3 covers 13 residues. V lost 6 bases to trimming and J lost 7 bases; unmatched junction nucleotides: 8. The germline gives CDR1 KGHSH, CDR2 LQKENI. The CDR3 nucleotides are TGTGCCAGCTCGCCGGACAGGTGGGCGACCCAGTACTTC. Its protein is CASSPDRWATQYF.

This clone was seen a few times. The rearrangement links TRBV10-2 to TRBJ2-2; 14 bases match TRBD2. This CDR3 contains 14 residues. Germline CDR1 WSHSY, CDR2 SAAADI. With 9 bases clipped from V and 6 bases from J, the junction kept 3 bases outside the gene matches. This chain's CDR3 is CASRLAGGAGELFF. In DNA form, the CDR3 reads TGCGCCAGTAGACTAGCGGGAGGGGCCGGGGAGCTGTTTTTT.

The CDR3 DNA reads as TGTGCCAGCAGCTTATCAGGGGCGAACACTGAAGCTTTCTTT. It yields the protein CASSLSGANTEAFF. V is TRBV7-9 and J is TRBJ1-1; maybe TRBD1 (6 bases). This CDR3 has 14 residues. The germline V and J ends were trimmed by 2 bases and 1 base, with 8 bases remaining between them. Germline V gives CDR1 SEHNR, CDR2 FQNEAQ (reference sequence).

J is TRBJ2-1 and V is TRBV24-1; 10 bases are a match to TRBD2. The V segment lost 2 bases and the J segment 8 bases; nucleotides outside the gene matches: 5. There are 15 residues in the CDR3. The germline CDR1 and CDR2 sequences are KGHDR and SFDVKD. CDR3 in amino acids: CATSDWASGSDEQFF. Written as DNA, the CDR3 is TGTGCCACCAGTGATTGGGCTAGCGGGAGCGATGAGCAGTTCTTC.

J is TRBJ1-1 and V is TRBV29-1; D may be TRBD1 (5 bases). The CDR3 has 13 amino acids. The V gene's germline CDR1 is SQVTM and CDR2 ANQGSEA. V was cut by 6 bases and J by 0 bases, with 11 bases left in between. CDR3 protein: CSVENRMNTEAFF. CDR3 DNA: TGCAGCGTGGAAAACAGGATGAACACTGAAGCTTTCTTT.

This chain connects TRBV18 to TRBJ2-3; D gene unclear. The CDR3 has 14 residues. Per germline, CDR1 KGHSH and CDR2 LQKENI. With 3 bases removed from V and 2 bases from J, the gap between germline ends came to 9 bases. The CDR3 sequence is CASSPPRITDTQYF. The DNA of the CDR3 is TGTGCCAGCTCACCTCCCCGCATCACAGATACGCAGTATTTT. The full variable domain, in which reference TRBV18 and TRBJ2-3 provide the parts outside the CDR3, is NAGVMQNPRHLVRRRGQEARLRCSPMKGHSHVYWYRQLPEEGLKFMVYLQKENIIDESGMPKERFSAEFPKEGPSILRIQQVVRGDSAAYFCASSPPRITDTQYFGPGTRLTVL.

This clone was counted a single time. The CDR3 DNA reads TGTGCCAGCAGCTTGTGGACCGGGCCCCTTGTGGGTACGCAGTATTTT. It specifies CASSLWTGPLVGTQYF. The genes are TRBV5-6 and TRBJ2-3; no reliable D call. Trimming took off 1 base at V and 8 bases at J, with 20 bases between the two ends. In germline, CDR1 is SGHDT, CDR2 YYEEEE. The CDR3 has 16 amino acids.

J is TRBJ2-3 and V is TRBV6-5, with TRBD2 matching 7 bases. The ends lost 4 bases at V and 0 bases at J; junction bases unmatched: 1. This CDR3 contains 14 residues. CDR1 is MNHEY, CDR2 SVGAGI, per germline. The CDR3 nucleotides read TGTGCCAGCAGTTCTAGCGGTAGCACAGATACGCAGTATTTT. This gives the protein CASSSSGSTDTQYF.

This chain links TRBV6-5 with TRBJ2-1, with D perhaps matching TRBD2 (6 bases). Germline CDR1 and CDR2: MNHEY and SVGAGI. Trimming took off 2 bases at V and 5 bases at J, with 10 bases between the two ends. The CDR3 has 14 amino acids. The CDR3 nucleotides are TGTGCCAGCAGTTACGTCGGGAGCCACAATGAGCAGTTCTTC. It codes for CASSYVGSHNEQFF.

This clone was recorded only once. The rearrangement links TRBV2 to TRBJ1-4, with TRBD1 matching over 7 bases. The V and J ends lost 5 bases and 3 bases, in that order; junction bases with no gene match: 6. The CDR3 length is 15 residues. The V gene's germline CDR1 is SNHLY and CDR2 FYNNEI. CDR3 coding DNA: TGTGCCAGCAGTCCGGACAGGCGGCCTAATGAAAAACTGTTTTTT. Encoded protein: CASSPDRRPNEKLFF.

The CDR3 here is CSVPGLEGSDTQYF. The DNA for the CDR3 is TGCAGCGTCCCGGGACTAGAGGGGTCAGATACGCAGTATTTT. The gene calls are TRBV29-1 and TRBJ2-3; 8 positions match TRBD2. CDR1 and CDR2 (germline): SQVTM, ANQGSEA. This CDR3 spans 14 amino acids. J was trimmed by 4 bases and V by 6 bases; bases with no gene match: 9.

The genes are TRBV4-1 and TRBJ2-7, with D unresolved. The germline V gene encodes CDR1 MGHRA and CDR2 YSYEKL. Trimming removed 2 bases at V and 7 bases at J, with 15 bases between. The CDR3 is 14 residues long. Here the CDR3 reads CASSQRTLAFEQYF. The CDR3 region has the DNA TGCGCCAGCAGCCAAAGGACCCTCGCTTTTGAGCAGTACTTC.

The rearrangement links TRBV3-1 (or the pseudogene TRBV3-2) to TRBJ1-1; unclear D gene. This CDR3 has 13 amino acids. The germline V gene has CDR1 LGHDT and CDR2 YNNKEL (reference sequence). The V end was cut by 4 bases, the J end by 8 bases, with 14 bases between. The CDR3 protein is CASSRGLTTEAFF. In nucleotides, the CDR3 is TGTGCCAGCAGCCGAGGACTGACGACGGAAGCTTTCTTT.

In its sample, this clone was seen a few times. CDR3 loop: CASSPRASGTYNEQFF. The CDR3 nucleotides read TGTGCCAGCTCCCCCCGCGCTAGCGGGACTTACAATGAGCAGTTCTTC. V and J are TRBV18 and TRBJ2-1, with TRBD2 identical over 9 bases. Germline loops: CDR1 KGHSH, CDR2 LQKENI. The J segment lost 4 bases and the V segment lost 6 bases, leaving 10 bases of the junction unmatched. The CDR3 is made up of 16 amino acids.